This TCR beta chain stems from a study of PD-1 blockade in classical Hodgkin lymphoma (dated by TCRdb to 2018 to 2020). Regarding the research as a whole: Nivolumab dosing was 3 mg/kg intravenously every 2 weeks, continuing until either disease progression or unacceptable toxicity. The study used CyTOF and TCR beta sequencing to define a peripheral blood immune signature of response to PD-1 blockade in classical Hodgkin lymphoma.

Results and caveats for the whole study, not just this receptor: CD4+ but not CD8+ TCR diversity rose significantly by C4D1 (p=0.0027 vs p=0.16), most apparent in complete responders (p=0.02). Only a single clinical trial cohort was studied, and what caused the repertoire differences, possibly disease activity or prior therapy, remained undefined. Baseline diversity similar to that of newly diagnosed patients was observed in trial patients achieving complete response, whereas significantly lower diversity was observed in partial responders and progressors. Baseline TCR diversity was reported as lower in newly diagnosed patients than in healthy donors, and lower still in relapsed/refractory patients. Diversity was lower in patients who began nivolumab less than 1 year after ASCT, so these patients were left out of later analyses to avoid confounding by immune reconstitution.

CDR1 and CDR2, looked up from the germline V gene, are MDHEN and SYDVKM. Trimmed from V: 6 bases; trimmed from J: 7 bases; junction bases lacking a gene match: 16. The CDR3 measures 16 amino acids from cysteine to phenylalanine. The only DNA kept is the CDR3, 48 bases in frame from the first base. The Qiagen DNeasy kit was used to extract genomic DNA from unsorted PBMCs and from the negatively selected CD4+ and CD8+ fractions. Using primers that anneal to V and J segments, immunoSEQ multiplex PCR amplified the TCR beta CDR3 regions. Amplification bias was minimized using a synthetic immune receptor repertoire, and residual bias was removed computationally after sequencing. The original pipeline was this. Repertoire diversity was quantified as the Shannon entropy index using custom Python scripts. The unsorted, CD4+ and CD8+ repertoires were each analyzed separately, with the exception of combined analyses, where CD4+ and CD8+ sequences were merged in silico. A clone counted as expanded when the clone's frequency after treatment rose at least 2-fold relative to C1D1, and clones undetected at baseline were given a pseudocount of 0.5. Clones with 0 or 1 copy at C1D1 were defined as singleton clones, while clones with 2 or more copies were defined as non-singleton clones. Clones expanded in unsorted samples were annotated as CD4+, CD8+ or unknown by matching protein sequences in sorted samples from the same patient. Diversity changes from C1D1 to C4D1 were tested in paired samples using Wilcoxon tests. TCRdb re-hosts the immuneACCESS table, in-frame sequences only. Its copies lack some clones; in the studies checked, an unresolved V gene accounts for under half of them, and the cause for the rest is not known. V and J calls and clone size are given by that table; D and trimming were obtained from the DNA. The sample table contains fewer than 55,000 clones; only one count was recorded for 70% to 80% of them. 15% to 20% of the sample is in the top ten clones.

For this clone: It lacks a known antigen. One base away there is no much larger clone; base qualities are not given.

What the time point label conveys for this sample: cycle 4 day 1 (C4D1), after 5 to 7 weeks of nivolumab. All trial patients had relapsed after autologous stem cell transplantation, with cohorts A, B and C differing in prior brentuximab vedotin exposure. The trial cohort comprised about 60 patients with relapsed/refractory classical Hodgkin lymphoma whose best overall responses were complete response, partial response or progressive disease. Trial patients were treated with single-agent nivolumab in the multi-cohort phase II CheckMate 205 trial. An independent review committee assessed best overall response using the 2007 International Working Group response criteria. Trial PBMCs were collected immediately before nivolumab initiation (C1D1) and during therapy at cycle 2 day 1 and cycle 4 day 1. Peripheral blood was collected in 8 mL Vacutainer Cell Preparation Tubes, from which PBMCs were isolated by centrifugation and then cryopreserved.

Source: peripheral blood mononuclear cells (PBMCs), taken before the fourth cycle of nivolumab. The chain links TRBV28 with TRBJ1-2, with 8 bases in between that match TRBD1. The clonotype comes from a human donor with classical Hodgkin lymphoma. Here is the DNA: TGTGCCAGCAGCGGCGTATGGACAGGGAATGTGGTTGGCTACACCTTC. It encodes CASSGVWTGNVVGYTF.